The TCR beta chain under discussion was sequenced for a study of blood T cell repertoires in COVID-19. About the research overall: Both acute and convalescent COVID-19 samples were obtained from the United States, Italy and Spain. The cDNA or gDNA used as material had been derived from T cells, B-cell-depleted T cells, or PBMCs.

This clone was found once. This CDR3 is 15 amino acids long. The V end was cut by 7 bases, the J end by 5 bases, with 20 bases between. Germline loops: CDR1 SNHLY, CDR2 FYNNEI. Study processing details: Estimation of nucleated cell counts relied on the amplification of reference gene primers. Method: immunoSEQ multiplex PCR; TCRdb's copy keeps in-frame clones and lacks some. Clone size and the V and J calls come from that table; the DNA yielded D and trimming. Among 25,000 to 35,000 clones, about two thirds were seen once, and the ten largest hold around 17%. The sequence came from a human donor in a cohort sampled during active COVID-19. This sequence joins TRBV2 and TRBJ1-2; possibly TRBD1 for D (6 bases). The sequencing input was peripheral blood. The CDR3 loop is CASNTRGNFDYGYTF. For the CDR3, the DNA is TGTGCCAGCAATACCAGGGGCAACTTTGATTATGGCTACACCTTC. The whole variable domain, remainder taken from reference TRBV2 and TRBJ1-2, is EPEVTQTPSHQVTQMGQEVILRCVPISNHLYFYWYRQILGQKVEFLVSFYNNEISEKSEIFDDQFSVERPDGSNFTLKIRSTKLEDSAMYFCASNTRGNFDYGYTFGSGTRLTVV.